This entry lists 4 T cell receptor beta chains sequenced from one sample in a study of graft-versus-host responses after intestinal transplantation. Assay: immunoSEQ multiplex PCR; the TCRdb copy retains only in-frame clones and omits some. Here the sample spans about 97,000 clones, 90% being singletons. The sequenced sample was PBMCs, obtained approximately 470 days after intestinal transplant. The origin of the receptors is a human patient who received an intestinal transplant, so some T cells may come from the graft donor.

The rearrangement uses TRBV10-3 and TRBJ2-3, with 10 nucleotides matching TRBD1. The CDR3 sequence is 18 residues long. Germline CDR1 reads ENHRY; CDR2 reads SYGVKD. The V gene end was trimmed by 0 bases and the J gene end by 3 bases; junction bases not matched to a gene: 9. CDR3 in DNA: TGTGCCATCAGTGAGTCGAGTGTGACAGGGGGCAGTACAGATACGCAGTATTTT. This sequence encodes CAISESSVTGGSTDTQYF.

V usage is TRBV6-5 and J usage is TRBJ1-3; D gene uncertain. The CDR3 runs to 16 residues. The V gene lost 0 bases and the J gene lost 2 bases, with 11 bases spanning the gap. Germline V gene data show CDR1 as MNHEY and CDR2 as SVGAGI. CDR3 coding DNA: TGTGCCAGCAGTTACTCCGAGGTGGCACCTGGAAACACCATATATTTT. Amino acids: CASSYSEVAPGNTIYF.

J is TRBJ2-7 and V is TRBV2; D is undetermined. Germline V gene sequence: CDR1 SNHLY, CDR2 FYNNEI. Trimming left V 3 bases short and J 1 base short, with 16 bases between. The CDR3 sequence is 16 residues long. CDR3 region: CASSEMGSNRSYEQYF. The CDR3 DNA reads as TGTGCCAGCAGTGAGATGGGGTCGAACCGTTCCTACGAGCAGTACTTC.

This chain links TRBV19 with TRBJ1-1; D is unresolved. The CDR3 is 12 amino acids. The germline V gene has CDR1 LNHDA and CDR2 SQIVND (reference sequence). Trimming took off 5 bases at V and 5 bases at J, with 9 bases between the two ends. The chain's CDR3 is CASSFLRTEAFF. As DNA, the CDR3 is TGTGCCAGTAGTTTTTTACGGACTGAAGCTTTCTTT.